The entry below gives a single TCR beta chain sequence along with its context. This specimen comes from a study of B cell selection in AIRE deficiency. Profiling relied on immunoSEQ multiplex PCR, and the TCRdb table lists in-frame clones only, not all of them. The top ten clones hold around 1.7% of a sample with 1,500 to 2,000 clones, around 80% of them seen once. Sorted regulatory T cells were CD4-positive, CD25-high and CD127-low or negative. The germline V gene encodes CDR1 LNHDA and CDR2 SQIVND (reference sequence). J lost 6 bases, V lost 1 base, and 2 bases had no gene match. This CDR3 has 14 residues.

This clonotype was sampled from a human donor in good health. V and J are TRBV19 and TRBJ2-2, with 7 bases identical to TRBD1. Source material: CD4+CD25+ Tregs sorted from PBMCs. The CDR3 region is CASSIGTGPGELFF. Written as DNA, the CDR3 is TGTGCCAGTAGTATAGGGACAGGTCCCGGGGAGCTGTTTTTT.